This T cell receptor (beta chain) was profiled in a study of blood T cells in healthy people across ages. Findings and limits, study-wide: As age increased, TCR beta diversity per million T cells fell in a roughly linear fashion. It was the long-lived donors that had more naive CD4+ cells and higher diversity than aged donors.

Isolated per sample were at least 6 million PBMCs. CDR1 is SGHRS and CDR2 is YFSETQ in the germline V gene. The CDR3 loop spans 13 amino acids. Next came a second PCR, run for about 7 to 12 cycles, which used a sample-barcoded 5' primer along with a J-beta primer mix. Each cDNA molecule was tagged by a template-switch adaptor with 12 random nucleotides. Using its own MiXCR run on the 5' RACE reads, TCRdb lists one record per CDR3 protein. The sample includes approximately 880,000 distinct CDR3 sequences, about 44% of them seen just once. This clonotype occurred once. Its antigen is not known. Just one base apart from a much larger clone, this may be a read error.

J is TRBJ2-2 and V is TRBV5-1; D is unclear. Specimen: blood. This clonotype originated in a man aged 25 to 45 in good health. The CDR3 DNA sequence: TGCACCAGCAGCTTGGATGATGCGGGGGAGCTGTTTTTT. Translation: CTSSLDDAGELFF.